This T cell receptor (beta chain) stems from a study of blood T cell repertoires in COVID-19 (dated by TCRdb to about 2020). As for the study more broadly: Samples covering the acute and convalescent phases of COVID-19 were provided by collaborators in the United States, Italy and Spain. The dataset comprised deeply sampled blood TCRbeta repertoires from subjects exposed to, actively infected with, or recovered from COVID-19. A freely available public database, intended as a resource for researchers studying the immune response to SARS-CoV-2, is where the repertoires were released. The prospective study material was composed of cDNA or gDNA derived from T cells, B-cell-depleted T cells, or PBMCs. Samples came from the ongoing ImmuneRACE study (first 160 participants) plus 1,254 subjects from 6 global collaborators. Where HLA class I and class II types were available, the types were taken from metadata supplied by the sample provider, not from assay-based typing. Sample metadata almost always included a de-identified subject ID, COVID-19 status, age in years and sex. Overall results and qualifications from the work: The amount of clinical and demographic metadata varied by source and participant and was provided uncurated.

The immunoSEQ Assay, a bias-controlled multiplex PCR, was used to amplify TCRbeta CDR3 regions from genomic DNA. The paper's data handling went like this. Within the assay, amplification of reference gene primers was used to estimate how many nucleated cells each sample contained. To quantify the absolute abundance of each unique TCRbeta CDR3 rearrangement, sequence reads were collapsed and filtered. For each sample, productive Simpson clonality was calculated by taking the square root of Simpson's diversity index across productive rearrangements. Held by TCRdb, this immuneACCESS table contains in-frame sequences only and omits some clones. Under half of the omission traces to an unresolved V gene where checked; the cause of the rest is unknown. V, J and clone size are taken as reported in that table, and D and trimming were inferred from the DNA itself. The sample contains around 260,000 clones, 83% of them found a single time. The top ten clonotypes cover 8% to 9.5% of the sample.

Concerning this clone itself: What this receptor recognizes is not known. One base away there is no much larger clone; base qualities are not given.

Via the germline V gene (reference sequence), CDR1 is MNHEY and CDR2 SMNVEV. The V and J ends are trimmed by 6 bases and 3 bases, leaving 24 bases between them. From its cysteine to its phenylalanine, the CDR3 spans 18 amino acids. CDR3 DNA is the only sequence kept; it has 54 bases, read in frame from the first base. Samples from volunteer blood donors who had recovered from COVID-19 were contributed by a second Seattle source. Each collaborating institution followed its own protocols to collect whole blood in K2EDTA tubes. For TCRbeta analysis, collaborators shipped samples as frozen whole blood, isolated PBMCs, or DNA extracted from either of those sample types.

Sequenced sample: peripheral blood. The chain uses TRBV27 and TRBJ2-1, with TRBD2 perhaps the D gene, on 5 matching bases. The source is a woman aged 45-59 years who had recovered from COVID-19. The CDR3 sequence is CASRPSQPGITFYNEQFF. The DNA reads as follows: TGTGCCAGCAGACCCTCACAACCGGGAATTACTTTCTACAATGAGCAGTTCTTC.